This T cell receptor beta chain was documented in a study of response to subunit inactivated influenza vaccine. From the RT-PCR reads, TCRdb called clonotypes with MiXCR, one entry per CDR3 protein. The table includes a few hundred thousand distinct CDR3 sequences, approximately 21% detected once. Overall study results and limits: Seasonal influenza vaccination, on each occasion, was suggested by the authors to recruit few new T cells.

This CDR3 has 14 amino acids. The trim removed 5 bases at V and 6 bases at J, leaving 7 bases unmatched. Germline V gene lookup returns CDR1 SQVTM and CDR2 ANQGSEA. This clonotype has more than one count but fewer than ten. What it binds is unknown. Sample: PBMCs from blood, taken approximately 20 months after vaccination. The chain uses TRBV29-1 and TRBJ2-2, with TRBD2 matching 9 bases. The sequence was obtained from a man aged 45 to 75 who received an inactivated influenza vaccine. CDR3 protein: CSVYFTSGPGELFF. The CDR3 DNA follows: TGCAGCGTTTACTTTACTAGCGGGCCCGGGGAGCTGTTTTTT.